This is a list of T cell receptor beta chains from one sample in a study of blood T cell repertoires in COVID-19. TCRdb keeps only in-frame clones here, not all; method: immunoSEQ multiplex PCR. The table has some 90,000 clones, roughly 85% seen once. The specimen was peripheral blood. All receptors come from a woman aged 60-70 years with COVID-19, enrolled during active disease. The CDR3 runs from the conserved cysteine through the conserved F or W. The D gene is left open where the match is weak. Only some rows state a clone size, as once, few, many or a class for expanded clones.

len	v_gene	d_gene	abundance	j_gene	CDR3aa	CDR3nt
14	TRBV6-5	TRBD1	NA	TRBJ1-2	CASSSRQGIGGYTF	TGTGCCAGCAGTTCTCGACAGGGAATAGGTGGCTACACCTTC
17	TRBV4-3	NA	NA	TRBJ1-6	CASSQVLQGYYNSPLHF	TGCGCCAGCAGCCAAGTTCTGCAGGGGTATTATAATTCACCCCTCCACTTT
13	TRBV27	TRBD1	NA	TRBJ2-2	CASRWTGTGELFF	TGTGCCAGCAGATGGACAGGCACCGGGGAGCTGTTTTTT
16	TRBV3-1/TRBV3-2	NA	NA	TRBJ2-1	CASSQDPSPRGGEQFF	TGTGCCAGCAGCCAAGATCCCTCCCCGAGAGGCGGTGAGCAGTTCTTC
14	TRBV3-1/TRBV3-2	NA	NA	TRBJ1-5	CASSQGGSYQPQHF	TGTGCCAGCAGCCAAGGAGGAAGCTATCAGCCCCAGCATTTT
12	TRBV11-2	NA	medium-sized	TRBJ2-2	CASSRGVGELFF	TGTGCCAGCAGCCGGGGAGTTGGGGAGCTGTTTTTT
12	TRBV7-9	NA	NA	TRBJ2-7	CASSATGNEQYF	TGTGCCAGCAGCGCCACAGGGAATGAGCAGTACTTC
15	TRBV6-6	NA	NA	TRBJ1-2	CASSYDRGDDYGYTF	TGTGCCAGCAGTTACGACAGAGGAGACGACTATGGCTACACCTTC
17	TRBV9	TRBD2	NA	TRBJ2-1	CASSVEAWRGGYNEQFF	TGTGCCAGCAGCGTAGAGGCCTGGCGGGGGGGATACAATGAGCAGTTCTTC
13	TRBV3-1/TRBV3-2	NA	NA	TRBJ2-3	CASSHLSTDTQYF	TGTGCCAGCAGCCACCTAAGCACAGATACGCAGTATTTT
14	TRBV6-5	TRBD1	NA	TRBJ1-5	CASTTGWGNQPQHF	TGTGCCAGCACGACAGGGTGGGGCAATCAGCCCCAGCATTTT
15	TRBV3-1/TRBV3-2	NA	NA	TRBJ2-7	CASSQGAGPHYEQYF	TGTGCCAGCAGCCAAGGGGCGGGCCCCCACTACGAGCAGTACTTC
15	TRBV4-3	NA	NA	TRBJ1-4	CASSQDGRVGEKLFF	TGCGCCAGCAGCCAAGATGGCAGGGTAGGTGAAAAACTGTTTTTT
12	TRBV10-3	NA	NA	TRBJ1-6	CAISAQNSPLHF	TGTGCCATCAGTGCCCAGAATTCACCCCTCCACTTT
15	TRBV2	NA	NA	TRBJ2-5	CASNADRAYQETQYF	TGTGCCAGCAATGCGGACAGAGCCTACCAAGAGACCCAGTACTTC
18	TRBV7-7	TRBD1	NA	TRBJ1-2	CASSARPHRQGRESGYTF	TGTGCTAGCAGCGCTAGACCCCACAGACAGGGGAGAGAAAGTGGCTACACCTTC